A selection of T cell receptor beta chains follows, all from one sample in a study of T cells in localized non-small cell lung cancer. This table comes from immunoSEQ multiplex PCR, and its TCRdb copy is limited to in-frame clones, with some not included. The sample yields roughly 2,300 clones, around 25% seen once. The sample was normal lung tissue next to the tumor, taken before any cancer treatment. The origin of the receptors is a man aged 35-69 years with stage II squamous cell lung carcinoma. Each CDR3 is given without its conserved first and last residue. Fields, in order: D gene, J gene, V gene, CDR3 protein. D genes are given only for firm matches.

d_call: TRBD1; j_call: TRBJ1-3; v_call: TRBV6-8; cdr3_aa: ASRTGSGNTIY
d_call: TRBD2; j_call: TRBJ2-1; v_call: TRBV6-8; cdr3_aa: ASGTSVNEQF
d_call: TRBD1; j_call: TRBJ1-2; v_call: TRBV11-3; cdr3_aa: ASSPPGRQGAGGYT
d_call: .; j_call: TRBJ2-5; v_call: TRBV6-4; cdr3_aa: AISEGGTQY
d_call: .; j_call: TRBJ2-1; v_call: TRBV28; cdr3_aa: ASIRTGQMGYNEQF
d_call: .; j_call: TRBJ2-5; v_call: TRBV1; cdr3_aa: ASSQARGQGAETQY
d_call: .; j_call: TRBJ2-7; v_call: TRBV28; cdr3_aa: ASSPPGTSVGEQY
d_call: .; j_call: TRBJ1-3; v_call: TRBV28; cdr3_aa: ASSRSYSGNTIY
d_call: TRBD2; j_call: TRBJ2-3; v_call: TRBV6-8; cdr3_aa: AISGTSAGADTQY
d_call: .; j_call: TRBJ1-1; v_call: TRBV19; cdr3_aa: ASTIPRRGEAF
d_call: TRBD2; j_call: TRBJ2-7; v_call: TRBV28; cdr3_aa: ASSRPGLVYEQY
d_call: TRBD2; j_call: TRBJ2-1; v_call: TRBV6-8; cdr3_aa: ASSHTSGGAYNEQF
d_call: .; j_call: TRBJ2-2; v_call: TRBV30; cdr3_aa: AWSVRGAGELF
d_call: .; j_call: TRBJ1-4; v_call: TRBV6-8; cdr3_aa: ASSSDPNDGEKLF
d_call: TRBD2; j_call: TRBJ2-7; v_call: TRBV28; cdr3_aa: ASSLWGLAGGHSYEQY
d_call: .; j_call: TRBJ2-4; v_call: TRBV10-3; cdr3_aa: AISESTQADDNIQY
d_call: .; j_call: TRBJ2-1; v_call: TRBV11-3; cdr3_aa: ASSNSGGPYNEQF
d_call: .; j_call: TRBJ1-1; v_call: TRBV5-1; cdr3_aa: ASSPRVGYTEAF
d_call: TRBD1; j_call: TRBJ2-1; v_call: TRBV11-3; cdr3_aa: ASSSGTVYLRQF
d_call: TRBD2; j_call: TRBJ2-1; v_call: TRBV11-3; cdr3_aa: ASSLRKGKSGGRNEQF
d_call: .; j_call: TRBJ2-7; v_call: TRBV14; cdr3_aa: ASSQFQSSYEQY
d_call: .; j_call: TRBJ2-3; v_call: TRBV29-1; cdr3_aa: SVDEPAGGGDTQY
d_call: .; j_call: TRBJ2-7; v_call: TRBV18; cdr3_aa: ASSPPGRGDYEQY
d_call: .; j_call: TRBJ1-1; v_call: TRBV19; cdr3_aa: ASANTGREGEAF
d_call: .; j_call: TRBJ2-7; v_call: TRBV19; cdr3_aa: ASSIVVGTPDERPGEQY
d_call: .; j_call: TRBJ2-7; v_call: TRBV18; cdr3_aa: ASSPAETVSVEQY